This section outlines one T cell receptor beta chain sequence together with its context. Its antigen is not identified. RNA, once extracted, was reverse transcribed into cDNA for use as the sequencing template. Assay: immunoSEQ multiplex PCR; the TCRdb copy retains only in-frame clones and omits some. The sample contains 110,000 or so clones, approximately 58% of which appear only once. These data originate in a study of CD8+ T cells in alopecia areata. The study's findings and limits: Normal skin's resident alphabeta T cells are sequenced alongside lesional scalp T cells. Patients shared TCRs less clearly than mice did, possibly for HLA-related reasons. It was lesional scalp, especially alopecia totalis/universalis, that showed higher clonality than normal scalp.

PBMCs yielded sorted CD4+ and CD8+ T cells. V was cut by 1 base and J by 0 bases, with 16 bases left in between. The CDR3 contains 17 residues. Germline V gene data show CDR1 as SGHNT and CDR2 as YENEEA. Material for sequencing was CD4+ T cells sorted from blood. The source of this sequence is a human donor in good health. The chain recombines TRBV11-3 with TRBJ2-7; the D gene is possibly TRBD1 (6 bases). The CDR3 loop is CASSLGGGHQSSYEQYF. The CDR3 bases are TGTGCCAGCAGCTTAGGAGGGGGACATCAGAGCTCCTACGAGCAGTACTTC.